This T cell receptor (beta chain) originates from a study of STAT5B mutations in CD4+ large granular lymphocyte leukemia. Study conclusions and caveats: Top patient clones used TRBV06 genes more often: 8/27 versus 2/35 in controls. Without putative leukemic clones, patient CD4-sorted repertoires remained more clonal than healthy CD4+ repertoires.

Remarks on this clone: Its antigen remains unknown.

Sequencing was at survey level. Method: immunoSEQ multiplex PCR; TCRdb's copy keeps in-frame clones and lacks some. The sample records 25,000 to 30,000 clones, about four fifths being singletons. V was shortened by 3 bases and J by 4 bases, with 11 bases between the two germline ends. CDR3 length: 14 amino acids. Germline lookup yields CDR1 LNHNV and CDR2 YYDKDF (reference sequence). The TCR was taken from a human donor in good health. V usage is TRBV15 and J usage is TRBJ2-3; possibly TRBD1 for D (5 bases). The sample comprised CD4+ T cells from blood buffy coats. The CDR3 nucleotides are TGTGCCACCAGCAGGGACAAATTAGCAGATACGCAGTATTTT. This encodes CATSRDKLADTQYF. The entire variable domain, with the rest obtained from reference TRBV15 and TRBJ2-3, is as follows: DAMVIQNPRYQVTQFGKPVTLSCSQTLNHNVMYWYQQKSSQAPKLLFHYYDKDFNNEADTPDNFQSRRPNTSFCFLDIRSPGLGDTAMYLCATSRDKLADTQYFGPGTRLTVL.